The 18 T cell receptor beta chains in this list originate from one sample, sequenced in a study of T cell responses to AZD1222 COVID-19 vaccine. TCRdb's copy holds only in-frame clones and misses some; the assay was immunoSEQ multiplex PCR. The table lists fewer than 55,000 clones, 83% of them singletons. The starting material was peripheral blood, obtained on day 0 of AZD1222 vaccination. The receptors derive from an adult in good health.

The V call is TRBV30, the J call TRBJ2-1; D gene ambiguous. The CDR3 is 14 amino acids. The V end was cut by 5 bases, the J end by 2 bases, with 13 bases between. CDR1 and CDR2 from the germline V gene are GTSNPN and SVGIG (reference sequence). This CDR3 is CAWVGANTYNEQFF. CDR3 sequence (DNA): TGTGCCTGGGTCGGCGCTAATACCTACAATGAGCAGTTCTTC. Full variable domain (rest looked up from reference TRBV30 and TRBJ2-1): SQTIHQWPATLVQPVGSPLSLECTVEGTSNPNLYWYRQAAGRGLQLLFYSVGIGQISSEVPQNLSASRPQDRQFILSSKKLLLSDSGFYLCAWVGANTYNEQFFGPGTRLTVL.

The chain combines TRBV7-9 with TRBJ1-6, with a possible D match to TRBD1 (6 bases). Germline V gene data show CDR1 as SEHNR and CDR2 as FQNEAQ (reference sequence). V lost 1 base and J 7 bases, leaving 8 bases between the germline ends. The CDR3 is 14 amino acids. The CDR3 bases are TGTGCCAGCAGCTTAGTCGACAGGAATTCACCCCTCCACTTT. Translated: CASSLVDRNSPLHF.

CDR3 nucleotides: TGTGCCAGCAGCTTAACGGGGACAGATACGCAGTATTTT. This encodes CASSLTGTDTQYF. The genes are TRBV7-3 and TRBJ2-3; D is uncertain. This CDR3 has 13 residues. V lost 0 bases and J 3 bases, leaving 4 bases between the germline ends. CDR1 SGHTA and CDR2 FQGTGA come from the germline V gene.

The chain couples TRBV3-1 (or the pseudogene TRBV3-2) to TRBJ1-3; D is uncertain. The V gene's germline CDR1 is LGHDT and CDR2 YNNKEL (reference sequence). This CDR3 comprises 15 residues. Deletions cut 1 base from V and 4 bases from J, with 11 bases between. The CDR3 here is CASSQGTRGGNTIYF. In DNA, the CDR3 is TGTGCCAGCAGCCAAGGGACTCGAGGGGGAAACACCATATATTTT.

V usage is TRBV19 and J usage is TRBJ1-5; the D gene is possibly TRBD1 (5 bases). The CDR3 covers 15 residues. Germline CDR1 LNHDA, CDR2 SQIVND (reference sequence). Trimming took off 5 bases at V and 2 bases at J, with 13 bases between the two ends. The CDR3 reads CASSGGGNGNQPQHF. The DNA for the CDR3 is TGTGCCAGTAGTGGGGGGGGGAATGGCAATCAGCCCCAGCATTTT.

This clone was counted between two and nine times. The chain couples TRBV27 to TRBJ1-2; TRBD1 agrees at 10 bases. Trimming cost V 2 bases and J 7 bases; bases outside gene matches: 7. The CDR3 extends over 15 amino acids. The germline CDR1 and CDR2 sequences are MNHEY and SMNVEV (reference sequence). The CDR3 DNA is TGTGCCAGCAGTTTAGGGGGACAGGGGAGAAGTGGCTACACCTTC. It yields the protein CASSLGGQGRSGYTF.

V usage is TRBV3-1 (or the pseudogene TRBV3-2) and J usage is TRBJ2-7; TRBD2 matches at 9 bases. CDR3 length: 14 residues. V was pared by 1 base and J by 3 bases, with 1 base of the junction left unmatched. Germline V gene lookup returns CDR1 LGHDT and CDR2 YNNKEL (reference sequence). The CDR3, as DNA: TGTGCCAGCAGCCAAGGACTAGCGGACTACGAGCAGTACTTC. Its protein product is CASSQGLADYEQYF.

The V gene is TRBV7-9, the J gene TRBJ1-4, with 8 nucleotides matching TRBD1. The germline V gene has CDR1 SEHNR and CDR2 FQNEAQ (reference sequence). V dropped 2 bases and J dropped 2; count of bases not matched to a gene: 13. The CDR3 runs to 19 residues. CDR3 loop: CASSLLYSGGRSTNEKLFF. CDR3 bases: TGTGCCAGCAGCTTACTTTACTCAGGGGGCAGGTCGACTAATGAAAAACTGTTTTTT.

This clone was detected only a few times. The V gene is TRBV28, the J gene TRBJ2-1; D gene unclear. CDR3 length equals 12 residues. V lost 6 bases and J lost 6, with 9 bases in between. The germline V gene encodes CDR1 MDHEN and CDR2 SYDVKM. CDR3 nucleotide sequence: TGTGCCAGCAGGGTAGAAGGCAATGAGCAGTTCTTC. It specifies CASRVEGNEQFF.

V gene TRBV3-1 (or the pseudogene TRBV3-2) combines with J gene TRBJ2-7; TRBD2 aligns across 11 bases. Germline V lookup: CDR1 LGHDT, CDR2 YNNKEL (reference sequence). V shed 5 bases, J shed 2 bases, and the junction held 8 bases outside the gene matches. The CDR3 length is 16 residues. Written as DNA, the CDR3 is TGTGCCAGCAGCAGCCATAGCGGGGGGGTAGCCTACGAGCAGTACTTC. Translation: CASSSHSGGVAYEQYF.

There are a few counts of this clone. The CDR3 region has the DNA TGTGCCATCAGTGAGGAGACAGGGGGCAATCAGCCCCAGCATTTT. Amino acid sequence: CAISEETGGNQPQHF. The chain employs TRBV10-3 and TRBJ1-5, with 8 bases that match TRBD1. CDR3 length: 15 residues. After removal of 2 bases from V and 2 bases from J, the junction contained 2 bases not matched to a gene. Germline CDR1 ENHRY, CDR2 SYGVKD.

The rearrangement links TRBV5-1 to TRBJ2-7; unclear D gene. CDR1 is SGHRS and CDR2 is YFSETQ in the germline V gene. The CDR3 runs 14 residues. V was trimmed by 0 bases and J by 4 bases, leaving 11 bases between them. CDR3: CASSLVVGAYEQYF. DNA for the CDR3: TGCGCCAGCAGCTTGGTGGTGGGCGCATACGAGCAGTACTTC.

The V call is TRBV18, the J call TRBJ2-5; TRBD1 matches 10 bases. J was trimmed by 1 base and V by 6 bases; bases with no gene match: 5. Germline CDR1 is KGHSH and CDR2 is LQKENI. The CDR3 covers 15 residues. Here the CDR3 reads CASSAGTGAQETQYF. The CDR3 DNA is TGTGCCAGCTCCGCCGGGACAGGGGCCCAAGAGACCCAGTACTTC.

J is TRBJ2-5 and V is TRBV28; D is undetermined. The CDR3 contains 11 residues. V was cut by 5 bases and J by 5 bases, with 6 bases left in between. The germline gives CDR1 MDHEN, CDR2 SYDVKM. The CDR3 protein is CASSPRETQYF. The CDR3 coding sequence is TGTGCCAGCAGTCCAAGGGAGACCCAGTACTTC.

This rearrangement joins TRBV18 to TRBJ1-5; D remains unclear. The CDR3 sequence is 14 residues long. Trimming removed 1 base from V and 0 bases from J, with 4 bases in between. Germline V gives CDR1 KGHSH, CDR2 LQKENI. This chain's CDR3 is CASSPQGSNQPQHF. The CDR3 coding sequence is TGTGCCAGCTCACCACAGGGTAGCAATCAGCCCCAGCATTTT.

The gene calls are TRBV12-3 or TRBV12-4 and TRBJ1-2; D ambiguous. The length of the CDR3 is 13 residues. V was clipped by 2 bases and J by 0 bases, with 4 bases between them. CDR3 sequence: CASSLTANYGYTF. The CDR3 nucleotides are TGTGCCAGCAGTTTAACAGCTAACTATGGCTACACCTTC.

The V call is TRBV28, the J call TRBJ2-1; the D gene is possibly TRBD1 (5 bases). The CDR3 loop spans 15 amino acids. The germline V gene has CDR1 MDHEN and CDR2 SYDVKM. The V and J ends lost 6 bases and 0 bases respectively, with 12 bases between them. The CDR3 loop is CASSTGHSSYNEQFF. Here the CDR3 DNA reads TGTGCCAGCAGCACAGGACATAGCTCCTACAATGAGCAGTTCTTC.

The chain recombines TRBV7-9 with TRBJ1-2, with unresolved D. V was trimmed by 0 bases and J by 8 bases, leaving 10 bases between them. The CDR3 covers 13 residues. Per the germline V gene, CDR1 is SEHNR and CDR2 is FQNEAQ (reference sequence). The CDR3 region has the DNA TGTGCCAGCAGCTTAGCGCCCACCACCGGCTACACCTTC. Its translation is CASSLAPTTGYTF.